This is a list of T cell receptor beta chains from one sample in a study of identical twins. Each CDR3 protein is one row after TCRdb ran MiXCR on the 5' RACE reads. The sample lists about 430,000 distinct CDR3 sequences, less than 20% seen once, with approximately 12% in the top ten. Sequencing input: naive T cells sorted from blood. Receptors originate from a man between 45 and 60 years old in good health. Each CDR3 is given with its conserved first and last residue. Each record gives: D gene, clone size, V gene, J gene, CDR3 protein, CDR3 DNA. D genes are given only for firm matches. Clone size appears in some rows only: once, few, many, or a class for an expanded clone.

TRBD1	few	TRBV6-1	TRBJ2-7	CAGVQGGPLSYEQYF	TGTGCCGGAGTACAGGGGGGCCCTCTCTCCTACGAGCAGTACTTC
TRBD2	NA	TRBV7-2	TRBJ2-1	CASSPGLAVGQSNEQFF	TGTGCCAGCAGCCCGGGACTAGCCGTCGGACAGAGCAATGAGCAGTTCTTC
TRBD1	many	TRBV6-1	TRBJ2-7	CASRRQGATSYEQYF	TGTGCCAGCAGACGACAGGGTGCCACCTCCTACGAGCAGTACTTC
TRBD1	NA	TRBV30	TRBJ2-1	CAWRGTGGAYNEQFF	TGTGCCTGGAGAGGTACAGGGGGCGCCTACAATGAGCAGTTCTTC
NA	NA	TRBV27	TRBJ2-7	CASSSGGGGTYEQYF	TGTGCCAGCAGTTCAGGAGGGGGTGGTACGTACGAGCAGTACTTC
NA	many	TRBV2	TRBJ2-5	CASSDVGQETQYF	TGTGCCAGCAGTGACGTGGGCCAAGAGACCCAGTACTTC
NA	many	TRBV27	TRBJ2-7	CASSLLWTGRSYEQYF	TGTGCCAGCAGTTTATTATGGACCGGGCGCTCCTACGAGCAGTACTTC
NA	NA	TRBV20-1	TRBJ2-1	CSANAANYNEQFF	TGCAGTGCTAACGCGGCTAACTACAATGAGCAGTTCTTC
NA	NA	TRBV6-5	TRBJ2-3	CASSYSTARAWDPDTQYF	TGTGCCAGCAGTTACTCGACTGCCAGGGCTTGGGACCCAGATACGCAGTATTTT
TRBD1	many	TRBV5-5	TRBJ1-4	CASSTGQGRDEKLFF	TGTGCCAGCAGCACGGGACAGGGTAGGGATGAAAAACTGTTTTTT
NA	few	TRBV4-3	TRBJ2-5	CASSQDLGGRQETQYF	TGCGCCAGCAGCCAAGATCTTGGCGGCCGCCAAGAGACCCAGTACTTC
NA	NA	TRBV4-2	TRBJ2-1	CASSQEVRSHEQFF	TGTGCCAGCAGCCAAGAGGTGCGTAGCCATGAGCAGTTCTTC
NA	few	TRBV4-3	TRBJ1-2	CASSQDEGIPRGYTF	TGCGCCAGCAGCCAAGATGAGGGGATCCCACGCGGCTACACCTTC
NA	NA	TRBV6-2/TRBV6-3	TRBJ2-7	CASSYWRMVEQYF	TGTGCCAGCAGTTACTGGCGGATGGTCGAGCAGTACTTC
NA	NA	TRBV6-2/TRBV6-3	TRBJ2-2	CASSRLRVNTGELFF	TGTGCCAGCAGTCGTCTCCGGGTAAACACCGGGGAGCTGTTTTTT
NA	NA	TRBV7-9	TRBJ2-2	CASSSWAGANTGELFF	TGTGCCAGCAGCTCCTGGGCAGGGGCGAACACCGGGGAGCTGTTTTTT
TRBD2	NA	TRBV9	TRBJ2-5	CASSVEPAGGQETQYF	TGTGCCAGCAGCGTAGAGCCAGCGGGGGGACAAGAGACCCAGTACTTC
NA	few	TRBV20-1	TRBJ1-2	CSARFRDKLNYGYTF	TGCAGTGCTAGATTTCGGGACAAGCTTAACTATGGCTACACCTTC
NA	many	TRBV6-5	TRBJ2-7	CASSYRDRHSYEQYF	TGTGCCAGCAGTTACCGCGACAGGCACTCCTACGAGCAGTACTTC
TRBD2	NA	TRBV4-1	TRBJ2-3	CASSQGIAYGRSTDTQYF	TGCGCCAGCAGCCAAGGAATTGCTTACGGGAGGAGCACAGATACGCAGTATTTT
NA	NA	TRBV4-1	TRBJ2-2	CASSQLPRGAGELFF	TGCGCCAGCAGCCAACTACCCCGGGGTGCCGGGGAGCTGTTTTTT
NA	few	TRBV11-2	TRBJ2-7	CASSPWTVPSYEQYF	TGTGCCAGCAGCCCCTGGACCGTACCCTCCTACGAGCAGTACTTC
NA	few	TRBV12-3/TRBV12-4	TRBJ2-1	CASSITGLTYNEQFF	TGTGCCAGCAGTATTACAGGGTTAACCTACAATGAGCAGTTCTTC
NA	many	TRBV15	TRBJ2-1	CATSGNPYNEQFF	TGTGCCACCAGCGGGAATCCCTACAATGAGCAGTTCTTC
NA	many	TRBV18	TRBJ1-1	CASSRGRDTEAFF	TGTGCCAGCTCCCGAGGACGGGACACTGAAGCTTTCTTT
NA	NA	TRBV20-1	TRBJ1-4	CSAREGALEKLFF	TGCAGTGCTAGAGAGGGGGCCCTAGAAAAACTGTTTTTT
NA	NA	TRBV15	TRBJ2-3	CATRNRGGSTDTQYF	TGTGCCACGCGAAACAGGGGAGGTAGCACAGATACGCAGTATTTT
TRBD2	few	TRBV5-4	TRBJ2-1	CASSLRAGGPYNEQFF	TGTGCCAGCAGCTTGAGGGCGGGGGGGCCTTACAATGAGCAGTTCTTC
TRBD1	many	TRBV12-3/TRBV12-4	TRBJ2-1	CASTLGGGSLTFF	TGTGCCAGCACCCTAGGGGGCGGGTCTTTGACGTTCTTC
NA	few	TRBV27	TRBJ2-7	CASSFGTQLYHEQYF	TGTGCCAGCAGTTTCGGGACCCAACTTTACCACGAGCAGTACTTC
NA	NA	TRBV12-3/TRBV12-4	TRBJ2-5	CASSRLNERETQYF	TGTGCCAGCAGCCGTCTTAATGAGAGAGAGACCCAGTACTTT
TRBD2	few	TRBV20-1	TRBJ2-1	CSALLAGELYEQFF	TGCAGTGCTTTACTAGCGGGGGAACTGTATGAGCAGTTCTTC
NA	many	TRBV7-2	TRBJ2-3	CASSLVVEDTQYF	TGTGCCAGCAGCTTAGTAGTTGAAGATACGCAGTATTTT
TRBD2	NA	TRBV4-2	TRBJ2-3	CASSPSGREADTQYF	TGTGCCAGCAGCCCTAGCGGGAGGGAGGCAGATACGCAGTATTTT
NA	few	TRBV4-3	TRBJ2-3	CASSPFTGYPTDTQYF	TGCGCCAGCAGCCCCTTCACAGGGTACCCCACAGATACGCAGTATTTT
TRBD2	few	TRBV12-3/TRBV12-4	TRBJ2-5	CASSLAGLAGGQETQYF	TGTGCCAGCAGTTTAGCGGGGCTAGCGGGGGGACAAGAGACCCAGTACTTC
NA	many	TRBV6-1	TRBJ2-1	CASARSGGYNEQFF	TGTGCCAGCGCTCGATCTGGTGGCTACAATGAGCAGTTCTTC
NA	few	TRBV12-3/TRBV12-4	TRBJ2-2	CASNVNTGELFF	TGTGCCAGCAATGTGAACACCGGGGAGCTGTTTTTT
TRBD2	many	TRBV20-1	TRBJ2-5	CSARDGAGGEETQYF	TGCAGTGCTAGAGATGGGGCGGGAGGCGAAGAGACCCAGTACTTC
NA	NA	TRBV3-1	TRBJ1-3	CASAADNSGNTIYF	TGTGCCAGCGCCGCGGACAACTCTGGAAACACCATATATTTT
NA	NA	TRBV10-3	TRBJ2-5	CAISESSRGGETQYF	TGTGCCATCAGTGAGTCCTCCAGGGGTGGGGAGACCCAGTACTTC
TRBD2	NA	TRBV9	TRBJ2-2	CASSVGGLAGATGELFF	TGTGCCAGCAGCGTAGGTGGACTAGCGGGAGCCACCGGGGAGCTGTTTTTT
TRBD1	NA	TRBV24-1	TRBJ2-5	CATSDYRGEETQYF	TGTGCCACCAGTGATTACAGGGGGGAAGAGACCCAGTACTTC
NA	NA	TRBV7-2	TRBJ2-1	CASSLGEINEQFF	TGTGCCAGCAGCTTAGGGGAAATCAATGAGCAGTTCTTC
TRBD2	NA	TRBV11-2	TRBJ2-1	CASGWGGRSYNEQFF	TGTGCCAGCGGGTGGGGCGGGAGGAGCTACAATGAGCAGTTCTTC
TRBD2	many	TRBV20-1	TRBJ2-1	CSARDTLAAYNEQFF	TGCAGTGCTAGAGATACACTAGCGGCCTACAATGAGCAGTTCTTC
TRBD2	NA	TRBV7-9	TRBJ2-1	CASSLIQRTSGNNEQFF	TGTGCCAGCAGCTTGATACAACGGACTAGCGGGAACAATGAGCAGTTCTTC
NA	few	TRBV15	TRBJ2-2	CATSREPRFTGELFF	TGTGCCACCAGCAGAGAACCGAGATTCACCGGGGAGCTGTTTTTT
TRBD1	few	TRBV6-1	TRBJ2-1	CASSEERGQRNNEQFF	TGTGCCAGCAGTGAAGAGAGGGGACAGAGGAACAATGAGCAGTTCTTC
TRBD1	NA	TRBV7-9	TRBJ1-1	CASSSTSDRLTNTEAFF	TGTGCCAGCAGCTCGACTTCGGACAGGTTAACGAACACTGAAGCTTTCTTT
NA	few	TRBV20-1	TRBJ1-4	CSAHPGGTNEKLFF	TGCAGTGCTCATCCGGGGGGAACTAATGAAAAACTGTTTTTT
NA	NA	TRBV6-2/TRBV6-3	TRBJ1-1	CASSYSITRGPTEAFF	TGTGCCAGCAGTTACTCGATAACCAGGGGCCCCACTGAAGCTTTCTTT
NA	NA	TRBV12-3/TRBV12-4	TRBJ2-5	CASSPRLRQETQYF	TGTGCCAGCAGTCCCCGACTGCGCCAAGAGACCCAGTACTTC
NA	few	TRBV12-3/TRBV12-4	TRBJ2-1	CASSRGSGRRYNEQFF	TGTGCCAGCAGCCGCGGATCTGGCCGCAGGTACAATGAGCAGTTCTTC